This T cell receptor (beta chain) came from a study of T cell responses to AZD1222 COVID-19 vaccine. Study-wide results and caveats: AZD1222 recipients seropositive at baseline numbered only five to seven. With dominance at 160-218 and 743-854, vaccine-associated CD4 TCRs spanned spike.

Regarding this clone: Its antigen is unknown.

Between the trimmed V and J ends, which lost 5 bases and 0 bases, there was a span of 14 bases. Germline V CDR1 and CDR2: MDHEN, SYDVKM. The CDR3 is 17 residues long. The repertoire was sequenced with immunoSEQ multiplex PCR; TCRdb's copy has only in-frame clones and lacks some. The sample includes approximately 150,000 clones, 92% of them seen just once. The source material was peripheral blood, sampled on day 0 of MenACWY control vaccination. The V call is TRBV28, the J call TRBJ1-6; D ambiguous. The receptor was isolated from an adult in good health. The CDR3 DNA reads TGTGCCAGCAGTGCCCCAACAGAAAGCTCCTATAATTCACCCCTCCACTTT. It is translated as CASSAPTESSYNSPLHF.